The rows below give T cell receptor beta chains drawn from one sample of a study of blood T cell repertoires in COVID-19. Repertoires were generated with immunoSEQ multiplex PCR, while TCRdb's copy carries only in-frame clones and drops some. Here the sample spans about 60,000 clones, about 90% being singletons. Sequencing was carried out using peripheral blood. The receptors were gathered from a human donor with acute or convalescent COVID-19. The donor label of this sample is uncertain. Both conserved end residues are part of each CDR3. The D gene is left open where the match is weak. The size field is filled for only some rows; it gives once, few, many or a size class.

len	abundance	j_gene	d_gene	v_gene	CDR3aa	CDR3nt
18	.	TRBJ2-5	TRBD2	TRBV3-1/TRBV3-2	CASSLPPGLAGGRETQYF	TGTGCCAGCAGCCTGCCTCCGGGACTAGCGGGGGGGAGAGAGACCCAGTACTTC
17	.	TRBJ2-5	TRBD2	TRBV14	CASSHGLAGAFGETQYF	TGTGCCAGCAGCCACGGACTAGCGGGAGCGTTCGGGGAGACCCAGTACTTC
15	.	TRBJ2-3	.	TRBV6-1	CASSERGADPDTQYF	TGTGCCAGCAGTGAAAGGGGCGCGGATCCAGATACGCAGTATTTT
14	.	TRBJ2-5	TRBD2	TRBV7-2	CASSSRTSGETQYF	TGTGCCAGCAGCTCAAGGACTAGCGGGGAGACCCAGTACTTC
16	.	TRBJ1-2	TRBD1	TRBV23-1	CASSQPWTGPIYGYTF	TGCGCCAGCAGTCAACCGTGGACAGGGCCAATCTATGGCTACACCTTC
17	.	TRBJ2-1	.	TRBV1	CTSSRAGAGLSYNEQFF	TGCACCAGCAGCCGGGCGGGTGCGGGTTTATCCTACAATGAGCAGTTCTTC
13	.	TRBJ1-1	TRBD1	TRBV29-1	CSTRQGGGTEAFF	TGCAGCACAAGACAGGGTGGCGGCACTGAAGCTTTCTTT
13	.	TRBJ2-1	TRBD1	TRBV10-2	CASNRQGYNEQFF	TGCGCCAGCAACCGACAGGGTTACAATGAGCAGTTCTTC
16	.	TRBJ2-5	.	TRBV19	CASSIGGGRALGTQYF	TGTGCCAGTAGTATAGGGGGCGGACGGGCCTTGGGGACCCAGTACTTC
14	.	TRBJ2-3	.	TRBV9	CASSVGRGTDTQYF	TGTGCCAGCAGCGTAGGTCGGGGCACAGATACGCAGTATTTT
12	.	TRBJ1-3	.	TRBV6-6	CASIGLGNTIYF	TGTGCCAGCATTGGACTTGGAAACACCATATATTTT
12	.	TRBJ2-5	.	TRBV7-7	CASSLDGETQYF	TGTGCCAGCAGCTTAGACGGGGAGACCCAGTACTTC
14	.	TRBJ1-6	.	TRBV7-2	CASSLSSYNSPLHF	TGTGCCAGCAGTTTGAGCTCCTATAATTCACCCCTCCACTTT
15	.	TRBJ1-6	.	TRBV5-1	CASKTGLGDNSPLHF	TGCGCCAGCAAAACAGGGCTGGGCGACAATTCACCCCTCCACTTT
15	.	TRBJ2-5	TRBD1	TRBV5-1	CASSLLGQGRETQYF	TGCGCCAGCAGCTTGTTGGGACAGGGGAGGGAGACCCAGTACTTC
11	once	TRBJ1-1	.	TRBV20-1	CSAARELEAFF	TGCAGTGCTGCCAGGGAATTAGAAGCTTTCTTT
19	.	TRBJ2-2	TRBD2	TRBV4-2	CASSQPGTSGGHNTGELFF	TGTGCCAGCAGCCAACCAGGGACTAGCGGGGGTCATAACACCGGGGAGCTGTTTTTT
16	once	TRBJ2-5	.	TRBV4-1	CASSQDRLRGQETQYF	TGCGCCAGCAGCCAAGATCGGCTCAGAGGACAAGAGACCCAGTACTTC
17	.	TRBJ1-2	TRBD1	TRBV27	CASSLDPMQGAFYGYTF	TGTGCCAGCAGTTTAGACCCCATGCAGGGGGCGTTCTATGGCTACACCTTC
13	.	TRBJ2-3	.	TRBV7-9	CASSVGSGNTQYF	TGTGCCAGCAGCGTCGGGTCGGGAAATACGCAGTATTTT
13	.	TRBJ2-5	.	TRBV11-3	CASSLGPGETQYF	TGTGCCAGCAGCTTAGGGCCAGGCGAGACCCAGTACTTC
15	.	TRBJ1-2	.	TRBV27	CASLPRAGDTYGYTF	TGTGCCAGCCTCCCCCGGGCAGGGGATACCTATGGCTACACCTTC
13	.	TRBJ2-1	.	TRBV14	CASSYGGTMKQFF	TGTGCCAGCTCATACGGGGGAACAATGAAACAGTTCTTC
14	.	TRBJ1-5	.	TRBV28	CASSSTSTNQPQHF	TGTGCCAGCAGTTCCACATCCACGAATCAGCCCCAGCATTTT
14	.	TRBJ1-1	.	TRBV6-6	CASFPGGERTEAFF	TGTGCCAGTTTCCCCGGAGGGGAGAGGACTGAAGCTTTCTTT
15	.	TRBJ2-5	TRBD2	TRBV5-1	CASSLELAGQETQYF	TGCGCCAGCAGCTTGGAACTAGCGGGGCAAGAGACCCAGTACTTC
14	.	TRBJ1-2	TRBD1	TRBV5-5	CASSWGDRAYGYTF	TGTGCCAGCAGCTGGGGGGACAGGGCCTATGGCTACACCTTC
13	.	TRBJ2-5	TRBD2	TRBV10-3	CATQSGGQETQYF	TGTGCCACCCAATCGGGGGGGCAAGAGACCCAGTACTTC
16	.	TRBJ1-2	TRBD1	TRBV5-5	CASSLSLGTANYGYTF	TGTGCCAGCAGCTTGTCCCTCGGGACAGCTAACTATGGCTACACCTTC
14	.	TRBJ2-2	.	TRBV21-1	CASSPRDYPGELFF	TGTGCCAGCAGCCCAAGGGACTACCCCGGGGAGCTGTTTTTT
15	.	TRBJ1-5	.	TRBV6-6	CASSSPYSRNQPQHF	TGTGCCAGCAGTTCCCCTTATTCGAGGAATCAGCCCCAGCATTTT
11	.	TRBJ1-2	.	TRBV12-3/TRBV12-4	CASRPRGGYTF	TGTGCCAGCAGGCCCAGAGGCGGCTACACCTTC
12	once	TRBJ2-3	.	TRBV20-1	CSASKLTDTQYF	TGCAGTGCTAGTAAGCTCACAGATACGCAGTATTTT
16	.	TRBJ1-5	.	TRBV24-1	CATSDSGQGSNQPQHF	TGTGCCACCAGTGATAGTGGGCAGGGAAGTAATCAGCCCCAGCATTTT
14	.	TRBJ2-3	.	TRBV30	CAWTYGLGADTQYF	TGTGCCTGGACTTATGGACTCGGAGCAGATACGCAGTATTTT
14	.	TRBJ2-7	TRBD2	TRBV9	CASSPSGSVYEQYF	TGTGCCAGCAGCCCTAGCGGGAGCGTTTACGAGCAGTACTTC
14	once	TRBJ1-5	TRBD1	TRBV11-2	CASSMTGGNQPQHF	TGTGCCAGCAGCATGACAGGGGGCAATCAGCCCCAGCATTTT
17	.	TRBJ1-4	TRBD1	TRBV11-2	CASSYKGYGQGLVKLFF	TGTGCCAGCAGCTATAAAGGATACGGACAGGGATTGGTAAAACTGTTTTTT
15	.	TRBJ2-1	TRBD2	TRBV9	CASSSTGGSYNEQFF	TGTGCCAGCAGCTCCACCGGGGGGTCCTACAATGAGCAGTTCTTC
14	.	TRBJ1-4	TRBD1	TRBV7-9	CASSPGQRNEKLFF	TGTGCCAGCAGTCCGGGACAGAGGAATGAAAAACTGTTTTTT
16	.	TRBJ2-5	TRBD2	TRBV11-3	CASSLGFLAGQETQYF	TGTGCCAGCAGCTTAGGATTTCTAGCGGGGCAAGAGACCCAGTACTTC
16	.	TRBJ1-4	.	TRBV28	CASSTTWTATNEKLFF	TGTGCCAGCAGTACCACTTGGACAGCAACTAATGAAAAACTGTTTTTT
13	.	TRBJ1-1	.	TRBV6-5	CASKTTGNTEAFF	TGTGCCAGCAAGACGACAGGGAACACTGAAGCTTTCTTT